This entry describes one T cell receptor beta chain. No antigen is known for it. Base qualities are not at hand, and no much larger clone is one base apart. The collaborating institutions used their own protocols to collect whole blood in K2EDTA tubes. Collaborator samples were shipped for TCRbeta analysis as frozen whole blood, isolated PBMCs, or DNA extracted from either sample type. The sample is drawn from a study of blood T cell repertoires in COVID-19 (dated by TCRdb to 2018 to 2021). Context from the whole study: The collaborator samples originated in the United States, Italy and Spain and spanned the acute and convalescent phases of COVID-19. Samples were obtained from the ongoing ImmuneRACE study (first 160 participants) and from 1,000 to 1,500 subjects provided by 6 global collaborators. A de-identified subject ID, COVID-19 status, age in years and sex were almost always included in the sample metadata. The repertoires were released in a freely available public database meant as a resource for research on the immune response to SARS-CoV-2. The prospective study material was composed of cDNA or gDNA derived from T cells, B-cell-depleted T cells, or PBMCs. Where HLA class I and class II types were available, the types were taken from metadata supplied by the sample provider, not from assay-based typing. Deeply sampled blood TCRbeta repertoires from subjects exposed to, actively infected with, or recovered from COVID-19 were included in the dataset. Overall study results and their limits: The quantity of clinical and demographic metadata differed by source and by participant and was supplied without curation.

The immunoSEQ Assay, a bias-controlled multiplex PCR, was used to amplify TCRbeta CDR3 regions from genomic DNA. The paper's processing steps were these. The number of nucleated cells in each sample was estimated by amplification of reference gene primers within the assay. To quantify the absolute abundance of each unique TCRbeta CDR3 rearrangement, sequence reads were collapsed and filtered. For each sample, productive Simpson clonality was calculated as the square root of Simpson's diversity index over productive rearrangements. Sourced from immuneACCESS, this table was stored by TCRdb with only in-frame sequences that have V and J called. A share of the clones is absent; for the studies checked, an unresolved V gene accounts for under half, and the remainder has no known explanation. That table supplies the V and J calls and clone size; D and trimming were determined from the DNA. The sample yields roughly 41,000 clones; 85% to 90% were counted once. Around a sixth of the sample is in the top ten clones.

Here V drops 3 bases and J drops 9 bases, and the junction holds 7 bases not matched to any gene. The CDR3 spans 15 residues, from the cysteine through the phenylalanine. Just CDR3 DNA is preserved here, 45 bases in frame from base 1. Sequences LNHDA (CDR1) and SQIVND (CDR2) are obtained from the germline V gene (reference sequence). Recombination connected TRBV19 to TRBJ2-1; the junction holds 11 bases that match TRBD2. The clonotype comes from a human donor in a cohort sampled during active COVID-19. The specimen sequenced was peripheral blood. The DNA sequence is as follows: TGTGCCAGTAGTATTCCTAGCGGGGGGCGGGGTGAGCAGTTCTTC. Protein translation: CASSIPSGGRGEQFF.